This T cell receptor beta chain emerged from a study of blood T cell repertoires in COVID-19. About the study: The samples span acute and convalescent COVID-19 from the United States, Italy and Spain. Sample material is recorded as cDNA or gDNA derived from T cells, B-cell-depleted T cells, or PBMCs.

Those enrolled in Seattle joined during active infection and were followed longitudinally afterward. The length of the CDR3 is 16 residues. The junction had 6 bases not matched to a gene; V was cut back by 0 bases and J by 4 bases. Germline CDR1 reads SGHRS; CDR2 reads YFSETQ. Per the authors' pipeline: The authors estimated nucleated cell counts from reference gene primer amplification. Generated by immunoSEQ multiplex PCR, the TCRdb table keeps only in-frame clones and is missing some. The V and J calls and clone size were taken over from that table, and D and trimming were inferred from the DNA. The table lists around 220,000 clones, roughly 86% of them singletons.

The receptor comes from a woman between 50 and 59 years old with COVID-19, enrolled during active disease. V is TRBV5-1 and J is TRBJ2-2; 7 positions agree with TRBD2. The sample consisted of peripheral blood. Written as DNA, the CDR3 is TGCGCCAGCAGCTTGGTGGCGGGGGTCAGCACCGGGGAGCTGTTTTTT. As protein: CASSLVAGVSTGELFF.